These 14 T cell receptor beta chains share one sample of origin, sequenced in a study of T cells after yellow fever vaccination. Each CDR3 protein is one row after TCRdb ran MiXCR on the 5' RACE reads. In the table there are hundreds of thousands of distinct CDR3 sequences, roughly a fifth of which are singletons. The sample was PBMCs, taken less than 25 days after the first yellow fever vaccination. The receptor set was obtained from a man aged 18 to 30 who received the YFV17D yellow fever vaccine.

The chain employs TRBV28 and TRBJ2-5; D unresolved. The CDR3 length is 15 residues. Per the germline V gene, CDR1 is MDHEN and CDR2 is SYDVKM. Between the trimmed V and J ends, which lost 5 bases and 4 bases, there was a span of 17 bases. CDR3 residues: CASSLFDTDTETQYF. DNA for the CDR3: TGTGCCAGCAGTCTATTCGACACGGATACAGAGACCCAGTACTTC.

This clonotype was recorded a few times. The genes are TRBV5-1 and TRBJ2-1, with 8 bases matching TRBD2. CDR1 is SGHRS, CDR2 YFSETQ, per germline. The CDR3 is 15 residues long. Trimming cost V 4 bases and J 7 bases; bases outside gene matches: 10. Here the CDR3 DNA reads TGCGCCAGCAGCATCGGGGGGGCGGAAGGAAATGAGCAGTTCTTC. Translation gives CASSIGGAEGNEQFF.

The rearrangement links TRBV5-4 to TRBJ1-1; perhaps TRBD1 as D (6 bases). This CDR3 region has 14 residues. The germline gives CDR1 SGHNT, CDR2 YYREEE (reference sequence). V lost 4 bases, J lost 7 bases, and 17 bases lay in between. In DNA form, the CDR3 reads TGTGCCAGCAGCCCTTCTGGGACAAACCTTGAAGCTTTCTTT. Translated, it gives CASSPSGTNLEAFF.

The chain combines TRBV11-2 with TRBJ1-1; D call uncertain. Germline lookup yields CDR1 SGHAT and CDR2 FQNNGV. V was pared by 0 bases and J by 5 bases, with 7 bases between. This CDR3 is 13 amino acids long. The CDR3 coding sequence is TGTGCCAGCAGCTTAGATTGGGGTACTGAAGCTTTCTTT. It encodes CASSLDWGTEAFF.

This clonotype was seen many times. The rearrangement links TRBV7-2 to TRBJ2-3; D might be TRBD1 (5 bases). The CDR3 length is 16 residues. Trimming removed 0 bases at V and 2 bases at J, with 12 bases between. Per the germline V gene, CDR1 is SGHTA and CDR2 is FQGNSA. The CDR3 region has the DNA TGTGCCAGCAGCTTAGCCCGAGACAGATACACAGATACGCAGTATTTT. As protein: CASSLARDRYTDTQYF.

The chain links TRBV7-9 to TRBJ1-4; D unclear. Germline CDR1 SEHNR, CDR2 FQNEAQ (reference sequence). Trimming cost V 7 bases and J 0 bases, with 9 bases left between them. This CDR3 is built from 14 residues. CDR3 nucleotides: TGTGCCAGCACAGCTGTTGCAACTAATGAAAAACTGTTTTTT. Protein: CASTAVATNEKLFF.

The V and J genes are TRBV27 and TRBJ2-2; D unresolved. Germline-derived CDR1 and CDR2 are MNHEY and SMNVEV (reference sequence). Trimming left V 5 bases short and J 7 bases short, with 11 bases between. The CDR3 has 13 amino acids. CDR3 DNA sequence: TGTGCCAGCAGTCTATGGTCTGGCGGGGAGCTGTTTTTT. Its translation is CASSLWSGGELFF.

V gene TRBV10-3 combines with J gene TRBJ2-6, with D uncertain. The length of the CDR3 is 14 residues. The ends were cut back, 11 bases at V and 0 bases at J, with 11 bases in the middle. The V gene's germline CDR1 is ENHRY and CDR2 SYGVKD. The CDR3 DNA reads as TGTGCCGCAGGCCGAAGCTCTGGGGCCAACGTCCTGACTTTC. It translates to CAAGRSSGANVLTF.

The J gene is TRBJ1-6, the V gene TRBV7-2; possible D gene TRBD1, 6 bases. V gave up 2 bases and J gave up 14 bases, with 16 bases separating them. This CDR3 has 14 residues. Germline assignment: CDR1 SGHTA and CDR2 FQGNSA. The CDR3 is CASSLQGSIVSLHF. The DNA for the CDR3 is TGTGCCAGCAGCTTACAGGGGTCAATCGTTTCCCTCCACTTT.

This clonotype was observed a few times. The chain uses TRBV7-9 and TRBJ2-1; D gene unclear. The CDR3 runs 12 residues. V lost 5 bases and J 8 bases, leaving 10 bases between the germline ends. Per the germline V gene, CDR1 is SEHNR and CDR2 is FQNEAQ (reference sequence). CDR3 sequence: CASSRLDDEQFF. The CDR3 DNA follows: TGTGCCAGCAGCCGCTTGGATGATGAGCAGTTCTTC.

The CDR3 DNA sequence: TGTGCCAGCACCTCTACGACGGATAATTCACCCCTCCACTTT. Translation: CASTSTTDNSPLHF. The rearrangement joins TRBV12-3 or TRBV12-4 to TRBJ1-6; D is undetermined. The V end lost 7 bases, the J end lost 5 bases, and 12 bases lay between the germline ends. The CDR3 is made up of 14 amino acids.

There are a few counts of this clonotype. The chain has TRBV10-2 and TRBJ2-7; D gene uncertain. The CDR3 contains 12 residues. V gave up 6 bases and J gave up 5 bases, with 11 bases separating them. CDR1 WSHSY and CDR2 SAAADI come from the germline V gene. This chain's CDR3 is CASRDTYDEQYF. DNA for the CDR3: TGCGCCAGCAGGGATACCTACGACGAGCAGTACTTC.

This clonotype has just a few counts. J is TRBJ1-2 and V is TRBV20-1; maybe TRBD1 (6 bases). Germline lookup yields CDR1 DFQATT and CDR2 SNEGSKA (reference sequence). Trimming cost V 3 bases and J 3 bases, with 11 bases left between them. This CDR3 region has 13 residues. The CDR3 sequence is CSASTRGYYGYTF. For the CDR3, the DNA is TGCAGTGCTAGTACCAGGGGTTACTATGGCTACACCTTC.

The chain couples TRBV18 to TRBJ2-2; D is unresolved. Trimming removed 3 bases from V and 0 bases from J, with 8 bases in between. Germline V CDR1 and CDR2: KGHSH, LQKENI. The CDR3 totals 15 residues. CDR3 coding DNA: TGTGCCAGCTCACCTAATCCTGCGAACACCGGGGAGCTGTTTTTT. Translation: CASSPNPANTGELFF.